These 5 T cell receptor beta chains share one sample of origin, sequenced in a study of blood T cell repertoires in COVID-19. Produced via immunoSEQ multiplex PCR; TCRdb's table is partial and in-frame only. The sample gives tens of thousands of clones, 70% to 90% of which show up once; more than 3% is in the top ten. The sequenced sample consisted of peripheral blood. These receptors were taken from a woman in her fifties or sixties with COVID-19, enrolled during active disease.

The rearrangement links TRBV28 to TRBJ1-1; a weak D match, TRBD1 (6 bases). Germline CDR1 reads MDHEN; CDR2 reads SYDVKM. V was shortened by 0 bases and J by 1 base, with 9 bases between the two germline ends. This CDR3 has 15 amino acids. CDR3 DNA sequence: TGTGCCAGCAGTTTATGGGGGGACACGAACACTGAAGCTTTCTTT. It codes for CASSLWGDTNTEAFF. Based on the CDR3 plus reference TRBV28 and TRBJ1-1, the full variable domain is DVKVTQSSRYLVKRTGEKVFLECVQDMDHENMFWYRQDPGLGLRLIYFSYDVKMKEKGDIPEGYSVSREKKERFSLILESASTNQTSMYLCASSLWGDTNTEAFFGQGTRLTVV.

J is TRBJ1-2 and V is TRBV7-2, with 7 nucleotides matching TRBD1. The CDR3 consists of 16 residues. Unmatched junction bases numbered 10, after V lost 1 base and J lost 5 bases. Germline lookup yields CDR1 SGHTA and CDR2 FQGNSA. The CDR3 here is CASSLGGRDRKYGYTF. CDR3 DNA sequence: TGTGCCAGCAGCTTAGGGGGCCGGGACAGAAAGTATGGCTACACCTTC.

V and J are TRBV7-3 and TRBJ2-7; D may be TRBD1 (5 bases). V lost 5 bases, J lost 3 bases, and 17 bases lay in between. Germline V gene lookup returns CDR1 SGHTA and CDR2 FQGTGA. There are 15 residues in the CDR3. CDR3 sequence reads: CASSPTPGQYYEQYF. The CDR3 region has the DNA TGTGCCAGCAGCCCAACTCCAGGACAATACTACGAGCAGTACTTC.

Only a few counts were recorded for this clone. The rearrangement uses TRBV30 and TRBJ2-1, with D tentatively TRBD2 (6 bases). This CDR3 spans 12 amino acids. V was trimmed by 0 bases and J by 9 bases, leaving 9 bases between them. Per the germline V gene, CDR1 is GTSNPN and CDR2 is SVGIG (reference sequence). This CDR3 is CAWSVRGTEQFF. DNA for the CDR3: TGTGCCTGGAGTGTACGGGGGACTGAGCAGTTCTTC.

The chain joins TRBV5-1 to TRBJ2-3, with TRBD2 identical over 11 bases. This CDR3 comprises 16 residues. The germline gives CDR1 SGHRS, CDR2 YFSETQ. V was pared by 3 bases and J by 5 bases, with 8 bases of the junction left unmatched. Written as DNA, the CDR3 is TGCGCCAGCAGCTCTCATAGCGGGAGGGCCCGAGATACGCAGTATTTT. Residues: CASSSHSGRARDTQYF.